A single sample is the source of the 15 T cell receptor beta chains below, sequenced in a study of T cell responses to AZD1222 COVID-19 vaccine. Assay used: immunoSEQ multiplex PCR; TCRdb lists only in-frame clones, some missing. Of around 130,000 clones in the sample, about nine tenths were seen once. Here the sequenced sample was peripheral blood, taken on day 0 of AZD1222 vaccination. The receptors here all came from an adult in good health.

This chain uses TRBV4-2 with TRBJ1-3, with no clear D. Trimming cost V 11 bases and J 1 base, with 15 bases left between them. The CDR3 totals 14 residues. Germline V CDR1 and CDR2: LGHNA, YNFKEQ. The CDR3 DNA follows: TGTGCCTCTACATTACAGTCTTCTGGAAACACCATATATTTT. This gives the protein CASTLQSSGNTIYF.

The chain couples TRBV6-5 to TRBJ1-2, with 9 bases lining up with TRBD1. J was trimmed by 4 bases and V by 6 bases; bases with no gene match: 6. The CDR3 runs to 14 residues. Germline CDR1 and CDR2: MNHEY and SVGAGI. The CDR3 sequence is CASRREQGAYGYTF. The CDR3 DNA follows: TGTGCCAGCAGACGGGAACAGGGGGCCTATGGCTACACCTTC.

This clone was picked up a small number of times. The chain employs TRBV19 and TRBJ2-1, with 10 nucleotides matching TRBD2. V dropped 6 bases and J dropped 6; count of bases not matched to a gene: 5. Germline-derived CDR1 and CDR2 are LNHDA and SQIVND (reference sequence). The CDR3 length is 14 residues. The CDR3 DNA follows: TGTGCCAGTAGACCAGCGGGAGGGCCCAATGAGCAGTTCTTC. It encodes CASRPAGGPNEQFF.

The gene calls are TRBV5-1 and TRBJ2-7; 12 bases map to TRBD2. Germline V gene sequence: CDR1 SGHRS, CDR2 YFSETQ. CDR3 size: 16 residues. J gave up 7 bases and V 4 bases, and 12 bases lay outside the gene matches. The CDR3 sequence: CASSPPRLAGVWEQYF. CDR3 in DNA: TGCGCCAGCAGCCCTCCCCGACTAGCGGGAGTATGGGAGCAGTACTTC.

The V and J genes are TRBV6-5 and TRBJ2-3; D might be TRBD2 (5 bases). CDR3 size: 14 residues. CDR1 MNHEY and CDR2 SVGAGI come from the germline V gene. The V end lost 6 bases, the J end lost 0 bases, and 10 bases lay between the germline ends. In DNA form, the CDR3 reads TGTGCCAGCAGGGGAGCTTCTAGCACAGATACGCAGTATTTT. Its protein product is CASRGASSTDTQYF.

This clone was counted between two and nine times. The chain has TRBV18 and TRBJ2-1; 11 bases are shared with TRBD2. With V trimmed by 1 base and J by 0 bases, 8 bases remained unmatched. The length of the CDR3 is 19 residues. The germline gives CDR1 KGHSH, CDR2 LQKENI. The DNA for the CDR3 is TGTGCCAGCTCACCACTCCATAGCGGGGGGGCTTTCTCCTACAATGAGCAGTTCTTC. This codes for CASSPLHSGGAFSYNEQFF.

The chain recombines TRBV27 with TRBJ1-5; D is perhaps TRBD1 (6 bases). Per the germline V gene, CDR1 is MNHEY and CDR2 is SMNVEV (reference sequence). The ends were cut back, 11 bases at V and 7 bases at J, with 24 bases in the middle. There are 15 residues in the CDR3. CDR3 residues: CALSSGEAGGQPQHF. CDR3 DNA sequence: TGTGCCCTCTCATCAGGGGAGGCGGGTGGACAGCCCCAGCATTTT.

This chain connects TRBV9 to TRBJ2-1, with 8 bases fitting TRBD2. The CDR3 is 13 amino acids. Looked up from germline, CDR1 is SGDLS and CDR2 is YYNGEE. V was pared by 9 bases and J by 5 bases, with 7 bases of the junction left unmatched. The CDR3 DNA reads as TGTGCCACCGCCAGCGGGAGAAACAATGAGCAGTTCTTC. Amino acid sequence: CATASGRNNEQFF.

This clone was observed a few times. The chain has TRBV6-4 and TRBJ1-1; a possible D gene is TRBD1 (5 bases). From germline, CDR1 is MRHNA and CDR2 SNTAGT. The CDR3 spans 14 residues. V lost 6 bases and J 4 bases, leaving 15 bases between the germline ends. This CDR3 is CASSLRGEGTEAFF. CDR3 DNA: TGTGCCAGCAGCCTGCGAGGGGAAGGCACTGAAGCTTTCTTT.

The chain recombines TRBV6-5 with TRBJ1-5; D gene unclear. Germline CDR1 and CDR2: MNHEY and SVGAGI. The CDR3 has 13 amino acids. Trimming pared 0 bases from V and 6 bases from J, leaving 6 bases between. CDR3 residues: CASSYSVSQPQHF. The CDR3 coding sequence is TGTGCCAGCAGTTACTCGGTGTCTCAGCCCCAGCATTTT.

The rearrangement joins TRBV6-5 to TRBJ1-6; 7 bases line up with TRBD1. Trimming took 3 bases from V and 6 from J; bases not matched to a gene: 5. This CDR3 region has 15 residues. Germline-derived CDR1 and CDR2 are MNHEY and SVGAGI. Written as DNA, the CDR3 is TGTGCCAGCAGTTATACCGGGACAGCTAATTCACCCCTCCACTTT. This encodes CASSYTGTANSPLHF.

This clone has a single count. V is TRBV6-6 and J is TRBJ2-7; D unclear. This CDR3 comprises 13 residues. V lost 4 bases to trimming and J lost 1 base, with 8 bases between them. Germline CDR1 MNHNY, CDR2 SVGAGI (reference sequence). The CDR3 sequence is CASSSHESYEQYF. DNA of the CDR3: TGTGCCAGCAGTTCGCACGAGTCCTACGAGCAGTACTTC.

About this clone: In the same sample, other DNA sequences code for this CDR3. The V call is TRBV19, the J call TRBJ1-2; D gene unclear. Germline V gene data show CDR1 as LNHDA and CDR2 as SQIVND (reference sequence). This CDR3 contains 14 residues. Between the trimmed V and J ends, which lost 0 bases and 2 bases, there was a span of 7 bases. The CDR3 DNA follows: TGTGCCAGTAGTATAGATCGCTCCAACTATGGCTACACCTTC. As protein: CASSIDRSNYGYTF.

This clone was recorded a few times. The genes are TRBV5-5 and TRBJ2-3, with D hard to call. This CDR3 has 15 amino acids. Germline-derived CDR1 and CDR2 are SGHKS and YYEKEE (reference sequence). V was shortened by 0 bases and J by 2 bases, with 10 bases between the two germline ends. Written as DNA, the CDR3 is TGTGCCAGCAGCTTGGGCATGAGAGTCACAGATACGCAGTATTTT. Protein product: CASSLGMRVTDTQYF.

The rearrangement uses TRBV30 and TRBJ1-2; no reliable D call. V lost 1 base and J lost 7, with 22 bases in between. From germline, CDR1 is GTSNPN and CDR2 SVGIG (reference sequence). The CDR3 has 16 residues. The CDR3 region has the DNA TGTGCCTGGAGTGGAGGAGGAGAGGGAGGTTCGGTTGGCTACACCTTC. This encodes CAWSGGGEGGSVGYTF. Full variable domain (outside the CDR3, taken from reference TRBV30 and TRBJ1-2): SQTIHQWPATLVQPVGSPLSLECTVEGTSNPNLYWYRQAAGRGLQLLFYSVGIGQISSEVPQNLSASRPQDRQFILSSKKLLLSDSGFYLCAWSGGGEGGSVGYTFGSGTRLTVV.